This T cell receptor (beta chain) was sequenced during a study of shared clonotypes between healthy human individuals (dated by TCRdb to 2020 to 2021). Turning to the overall study: A couple of women and three men aged 18 to 49 years were included in the cohort. For each donor, three plates each were used for CD4 naive and CD4 memory, two plates were used for CD8 naive, and one plate was used for CD8 memory. Blood TCR repertoires of 5 or 6 healthy adults were deeply sequenced to estimate repertoire size and the extent of clonotype sharing between individuals. Libraries were prepared and TCR repertoires were sequenced by different laboratories using diverse techniques, in order to increase sequencing depth and limit assay-specific biases. Leukapheresis yielded between about 0.94 and 10 billion PBMCs per donor.

The V end gives up 3 bases and the J end 8 bases, leaving 9 bases in the junction not matched to a gene. Taken from the germline V gene, the CDR1 and CDR2 loops are MNHEY and SVGAGI. The CDR3 runs 15 residues from the cysteine to the phenylalanine. The CDR3 DNA has 45 bases and is translated from base 1. Comments on this clone: Its antigen is still unknown. Qualities for individual bases were not recorded, and no much larger clone is one base off.

Using the deep immunoSEQ assay, multiplex PCR amplified TCR CDR3 regions from genomic DNA. Extracted genomic DNA from each cell subset was distributed evenly across all wells of several immunoSEQ 96-well plates, and each plate was treated as a replicate. Each replicate PCR for sorted subsets received roughly 0.2 ug genomic DNA, equal to about 30,000 T cell genomes. Purified libraries were measured with a Qubit 3.0 fluorometer, size-checked on a Bioanalyzer 2100, and measured again with the KAPA Library Quantification kit. Every immunoSEQ 96-well plate was sequenced on a separate single-read 150-cycle Illumina NextSeq 550 flow cell. As for how the authors treated the data: Because the immunoSEQ output held only junctional sequences and lacked quality scores, the filtering could not match the filtering applied to full-length reads. To assign V/J genes and CDR3, sequences were annotated against IMGT germline references using PyIR, a Python wrapper for IgBLAST v1.9. Reads were removed for weak V/J assignments (E-value above 1e-6), missing CDR3, stop codons, out-of-frame junctions, or ambiguous translated residues. V3J clonotypes were defined as sequences sharing an identical inferred V gene, J gene, and CDR3 amino acid sequence. The percentage overlap between two repertoires was calculated by dividing the number of shared unique clonotypes by the size of the smaller repertoire. Repertoire richness was assessed with RTK rarefaction, the Chao1 estimator, and Recon v2.1 estimates of unobserved clonotypes. Generation probabilities for all TCRbeta clonotypes obtained by the gDNA method from several donors were computed using OLGA. TCRdb limited this immuneACCESS table to in-frame rearrangements with V and J called. A share of clones is missing; checked studies link under half to unresolved V genes, and the rest is unexplained. V and J calls and clone size come straight from that table; D and trimming were deduced from the DNA. The sample table holds hundreds of thousands of clones, of which 90% to 95% were seen once. The ten largest clones capture 24% of the sample.

CD8 naive samples were CD45RO-negative cells positively selected for CCR7, giving a CD45RA+CCR7+ population that excluded TemRA cells. Healthy HIV-negative adults with no recently reported acute infections or vaccinations were included as donors. All donors were Caucasian adults living in Nashville, Tennessee, USA. Blood was collected by leukapheresis, and PBMCs were isolated by Ficoll-Histopaque density gradient centrifugation and then cryopreserved in liquid nitrogen vapor phase. Purity and quantity of every magnetically sorted T cell population were checked by analytical flow cytometry. From each sorted fraction, genomic DNA was isolated and quantified by UV absorbance on a Nanodrop 2000c. The paper's findings and limits, for the study overall: Clonotypes shared by all four sorted-subset donors showed higher generation probabilities than non-shared clonotypes. Sampling was limited to blood, and TCR repertoires in tissue likely differ from TCR repertoires in blood. Incomplete sequencing was indicated by rarefaction of sorted-subset datasets, despite the large sequencing depth. Pairwise subsampling indicated that sequencing depth was expected to affect the degree of clonotype sharing among donors. Because the study included a small number of donors, the genetic and exposure-history diversity represented was limited. About 5% of naive CD4, 3.5% of naive CD8, 2.3% of memory CD4, and 0.4% of memory CD8 clonotypes were shared across several donors. Larger estimated clonotype richness was generally found for naive subsets than for memory subsets.

The chain employs TRBV6-5 and TRBJ2-1, and TRBD2 matches 8 of the central bases. The specimen sequenced was naive CD8+ T cells sorted from blood. Sample cell subset or site, as interpreted from the label and publication: CD45RA+CCR7+. The TCR originated in a man aged 30 to 45 in good health. The CDR3: CASSYRREGGYEQFF. The sequence in DNA is TGTGCCAGCAGTTATCGCCGGGAGGGTGGGTATGAGCAGTTCTTC.